These 22 T cell receptor beta chains were all obtained from the same sample, sequenced in a study of tissue T cells after allogeneic stem cell transplantation (dated by TCRdb to 2021 to 2024). The time point label corresponds to: human tissue collected at research (rapid) autopsy. Library construction relied on the immunoSEQ multiplex PCR assay. This immuneACCESS table, as held by TCRdb, lists in-frame sequences with V and J called but not all clones. Of the missing ones, under half trace to an unresolved V gene in checked studies; the others have no known cause. The sample records about 9,800 clones, 65% of which are singletons. Roughly 24% of the sample is taken by the ten largest. Sample: tissue from the stomach, taken at autopsy. Every receptor here comes from a male donor at least 60 years old with lung cancer.

The chain couples TRBV9 to TRBJ2-7; 13 bases align to TRBD2. Germline V gives CDR1 SGDLS, CDR2 YYNGEE. Losses at the gene ends were 0 bases for V and 4 bases for J; bases not matched to a gene: 4. This CDR3 region has 16 residues. CDR3 protein: CASSVAGTSGIYEQYF. In nucleotides, the CDR3 is TGTGCCAGCAGCGTAGCTGGGACTAGCGGGATATACGAGCAGTACTTC.

In this sample, this clone turned up a few times. The chain joins TRBV20-1 to TRBJ1-2, with no clear D. CDR3 size: 11 residues. V was clipped by 1 base and J by 7 bases, with 7 bases between them. Germline lookup yields CDR1 DFQATT and CDR2 SNEGSKA (reference sequence). The CDR3 is CSARGDTGYTF. DNA for the CDR3: TGCAGTGCTAGAGGGGATACTGGCTACACCTTC.

The table lists this clone with a few counts. The chain combines TRBV7-2 with TRBJ2-7; D perhaps matches TRBD1 (6 bases). Germline CDR1 and CDR2: SGHTA and FQGNSA. The CDR3 is 14 residues long. Trimming took off 3 bases at V and 1 base at J, with 10 bases between the two ends. CDR3 sequence (DNA): TGTGCCAGCAGCTTGGGACATTCTTCCTACGAGCAGTACTTC. Its translation: CASSLGHSSYEQYF.

V usage is TRBV27 and J usage is TRBJ2-1; TRBD2 agrees at 14 bases. The germline V gene encodes CDR1 MNHEY and CDR2 SMNVEV (reference sequence). This CDR3 is 18 amino acids long. V shed 4 bases and J 4 bases; nucleotides not matched to a gene: 9. DNA for the CDR3: TGTGCCAGCAGTTCCACTCCGGGACTAGCGGGAGCTTACAATGAGCAGTTCTTC. It is translated as CASSSTPGLAGAYNEQFF.

This clone was seen just once. The rearrangement uses TRBV10-3 and TRBJ1-1; no clear D. V lost 3 bases and J 1 base, leaving 6 bases between the germline ends. This CDR3 is 13 amino acids long. CDR1 is ENHRY, CDR2 SYGVKD, per germline. The CDR3 protein is CAISEGRNTEAFF. In nucleotides, the CDR3 is TGTGCCATCAGTGAAGGGCGGAACACTGAAGCTTTCTTT.

This clone is labeled as medium-sized. The sample contains more than one DNA sequence encoding this CDR3. The V call is TRBV10-3, the J call TRBJ1-5; no reliable D call. The germline V and J ends were trimmed by 2 bases and 0 bases, with 8 bases remaining between them. The CDR3 covers 15 residues. Germline V lookup: CDR1 ENHRY, CDR2 SYGVKD. Here the CDR3 DNA reads TGTGCCATCAGTGAGGGACGTAATAGCAATCAGCCCCAGCATTTT. It specifies CAISEGRNSNQPQHF.

This clone rates as medium-sized (0.01 to 0.1%). This chain links TRBV12-5 with TRBJ2-7, with 9 bases lining up with TRBD2. The CDR3 is 20 residues long. V shed 3 bases and J 0 bases; nucleotides not matched to a gene: 18. From germline, CDR1 is LGHNT and CDR2 FRNRAP. The CDR3 reads CASGLAYSGGLPSSSYEQYF. The CDR3 nucleotides read TGTGCTAGTGGTTTAGCATATAGCGGGGGACTACCATCATCCTCCTACGAGCAGTACTTC.

The J gene is TRBJ1-1, the V gene TRBV6-5; no definite D call. V dropped 2 bases and J dropped 4 bases, with 17 bases sitting between them. Per the germline V gene, CDR1 is MNHEY and CDR2 is SVGAGI. This CDR3 comprises 16 residues. The CDR3 region is CASSYTIGATSTEAFF. Written as DNA, the CDR3 is TGTGCCAGCAGTTACACCATTGGCGCTACGAGCACTGAAGCTTTCTTT.

The V call is TRBV13, the J call TRBJ2-4, with TRBD1 matching 8 bases. There are 16 residues in the CDR3. The V segment lost 5 bases and the J segment 0 bases; nucleotides outside the gene matches: 6. From germline, CDR1 is PRHDT and CDR2 FYEKMQ (reference sequence). CDR3: CASSDDRGKAKNIQYF. Written as DNA, the CDR3 is TGTGCCAGCAGCGACGACAGGGGTAAAGCCAAAAACATTCAGTACTTC.

CDR3 sequence: CATSDGQQAQETQYF. CDR3 DNA: TGTGCCACCAGTGATGGACAGCAAGCACAAGAGACCCAGTACTTC. The rearrangement joins TRBV24-1 to TRBJ2-5; possibly TRBD1 for D (6 bases). Germline CDR1 and CDR2: KGHDR and SFDVKD. The V and J ends lost 3 bases and 2 bases respectively, with 12 bases between them. CDR3 length equals 15 residues.

J is TRBJ2-5 and V is TRBV15; no clear D. The germline V and J ends were trimmed by 1 base and 0 bases, with 12 bases remaining between them. The length of the CDR3 is 16 residues. CDR1 and CDR2 (germline): LNHNV, YYDKDF (reference sequence). Here the CDR3 DNA reads TGTGCCACCAGCAGAGCTCGAGAATTGTACCAAGAGACCCAGTACTTC. Protein sequence: CATSRARELYQETQYF. Full variable domain (missing parts from reference TRBV15 and TRBJ2-5): DAMVIQNPRYQVTQFGKPVTLSCSQTLNHNVMYWYQQKSSQAPKLLFHYYDKDFNNEADTPDNFQSRRPNTSFCFLDIRSPGLGDTAMYLCATSRARELYQETQYFGPGTRLLVL.

The count of this clone is one. This chain connects TRBV7-9 to TRBJ2-5; 8 bases are shared with TRBD2. V trimming: 5 bases; J trimming: 5 bases; junction bases outside the gene matches: 10. The CDR3 sequence is 15 residues long. Germline loops: CDR1 SEHNR, CDR2 FQNEAQ (reference sequence). CDR3 sequence (DNA): TGTGCCAGCAGCCTCTTTACAGCGGGAGTTGAGACCCAGTACTTC. It is translated as CASSLFTAGVETQYF.

The chain combines TRBV3-1 (or the pseudogene TRBV3-2) with TRBJ1-1; TRBD1 matches at 9 bases. Per germline, CDR1 LGHDT and CDR2 YNNKEL (reference sequence). This CDR3 region has 16 residues. The trim removed 6 bases at V and 4 bases at J, leaving 12 bases unmatched. The CDR3 spells CASSQRGQGMGTEAFF. CDR3 coding DNA: TGTGCCAGCAGTCAGAGGGGACAGGGTATGGGCACTGAAGCTTTCTTT.

This clone appeared once. CDR3 loop: CASRTGSSYNSPLHF. The CDR3 region has the DNA TGTGCCTCCCGGACAGGGAGCTCCTATAATTCACCCCTCCACTTT. The chain has TRBV30 and TRBJ1-6, with 8 bases lining up with TRBD1. CDR1 and CDR2 from the germline V gene are GTSNPN and SVGIG (reference sequence). The CDR3 covers 15 residues. Trimming removed 7 bases from V and 0 bases from J; junction bases left unmatched: 5. Using reference TRBV30 and TRBJ1-6 for the parts outside the CDR3, the full variable domain is SQTIHQWPATLVQPVGSPLSLECTVEGTSNPNLYWYRQAAGRGLQLLFYSVGIGQISSEVPQNLSASRPQDRQFILSSKKLLLSDSGFYLCASRTGSSYNSPLHFGNGTRLTVT.

CDR3 DNA sequence: TGTGCCAGCAGCACCCTAGCGGGAGGGCCTGGCTCAGCCAAAAACATTCAGTACTTC. This translates into CASSTLAGGPGSAKNIQYF. The V call is TRBV9, the J call TRBJ2-4, with 12 bases identical to TRBD2. Germline V CDR1 and CDR2: SGDLS, YYNGEE. J lost 0 bases, V lost 4 bases, and 11 bases had no gene match. CDR3 length: 19 amino acids.

This clone was recorded a few times. This chain connects TRBV7-2 to TRBJ1-5; D unresolved. The CDR3 loop spans 13 amino acids. V lost 0 bases to trimming and J lost 6 bases, with 6 bases between them. From germline, CDR1 is SGHTA and CDR2 FQGNSA. CDR3 sequence reads: CASSLAPPQPQHF. The CDR3 DNA sequence: TGTGCCAGCAGCTTAGCCCCGCCTCAGCCCCAGCATTTT.

This clone was detected only a few times. The chain carries TRBV24-1 and TRBJ1-1; no reliable D call. V was clipped by 5 bases and J by 0 bases, with 12 bases between them. The CDR3 runs to 15 residues. Germline assignment: CDR1 KGHDR and CDR2 SFDVKD. CDR3 in amino acids: CATSGATNLNTEAFF. As DNA, the CDR3 is TGTGCCACCAGTGGCGCCACTAACCTGAACACTGAAGCTTTCTTT.

J is TRBJ2-4 and V is TRBV29-1; 12 bases align to TRBD2. CDR3 length: 20 residues. The junction had 14 bases not matched to a gene; V was cut back by 2 bases and J by 0 bases. Looked up from germline, CDR1 is SQVTM and CDR2 is ANQGSEA. The CDR3 protein is CSVEIVRLAGGGLAKNIQYF. The CDR3 region has the DNA TGCAGCGTTGAAATCGTTAGGCTAGCGGGAGGGGGGTTAGCCAAAAACATTCAGTACTTC.

This chain uses TRBV5-4 with TRBJ1-1; D gene unclear. CDR1 is SGHNT, CDR2 YYREEE, per germline (reference sequence). The germline V and J ends were trimmed by 2 bases and 0 bases, with 8 bases remaining between them. The CDR3 is 14 residues long. The CDR3 region is CASSFPGMNTEAFF. CDR3 sequence (DNA): TGTGCCAGCAGCTTCCCGGGGATGAACACTGAAGCTTTCTTT.

The DNA for the CDR3 is TGTGCCAGCAGCTTAGCCAGCGGGGGGATTTTCCCCTACGAGCAGTACTTC. It yields the protein CASSLASGGIFPYEQYF. The chain joins TRBV7-2 to TRBJ2-7; 9 nucleotides align to TRBD2. The CDR3 loop spans 17 amino acids. CDR1 is SGHTA, CDR2 FQGNSA, per germline. V was pared by 0 bases and J by 2 bases, with 8 bases of the junction left unmatched.

This chain's CDR3 is CASSQEEQGGNSPLHF. As DNA, the CDR3 is TGCGCCAGCAGCCAAGAAGAGCAGGGAGGGAATTCACCCCTCCACTTT. The V call is TRBV4-3, the J call TRBJ1-6; possibly TRBD1 for D (5 bases). The CDR3 runs 16 residues. Germline CDR1 and CDR2: LGHNA and YSLEER. Trimming left V 0 bases short and J 7 bases short, with 13 bases between.

The chain combines TRBV29-1 with TRBJ2-5; 7 bases are a match to TRBD2. With 4 bases clipped from V and 5 bases from J, the junction kept 7 bases outside the gene matches. The CDR3 is 13 amino acids. Germline values: CDR1 SQVTM, CDR2 ANQGSEA. Written as DNA, the CDR3 is TGCAGCGTTGGCCCCGGGAGGATGGAGACCCAGTACTTC. It specifies CSVGPGRMETQYF. The variable domain in full, completed from reference TRBV29-1 and TRBJ2-5, reads SAVISQKPSRDICQRGTSLTIQCQVDSQVTMMFWYRQQPGQSLTLIATANQGSEATYESGFVIDKFPISRPNLTFSTLTVSNMSPEDSSIYLCSVGPGRMETQYFGPGTRLLVL.